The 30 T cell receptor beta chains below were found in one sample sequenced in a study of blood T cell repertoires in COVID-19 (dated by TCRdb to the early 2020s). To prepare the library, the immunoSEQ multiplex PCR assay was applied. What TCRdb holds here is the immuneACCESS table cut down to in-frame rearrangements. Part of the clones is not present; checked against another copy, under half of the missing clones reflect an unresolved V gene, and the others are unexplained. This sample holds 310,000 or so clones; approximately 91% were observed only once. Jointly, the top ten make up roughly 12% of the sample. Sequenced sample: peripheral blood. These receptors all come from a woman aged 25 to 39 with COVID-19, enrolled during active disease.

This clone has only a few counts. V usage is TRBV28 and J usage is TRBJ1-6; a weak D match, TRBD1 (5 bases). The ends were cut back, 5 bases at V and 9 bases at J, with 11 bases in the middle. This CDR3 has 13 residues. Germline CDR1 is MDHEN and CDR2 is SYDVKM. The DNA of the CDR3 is TGTGCCAGCAGTGGACAAGAGATTTCACCCCTCCACTTT. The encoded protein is CASSGQEISPLHF. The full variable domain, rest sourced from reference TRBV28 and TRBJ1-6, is DVKVTQSSRYLVKRTGEKVFLECVQDMDHENMFWYRQDPGLGLRLIYFSYDVKMKEKGDIPEGYSVSREKKERFSLILESASTNQTSMYLCASSGQEISPLHFGNGTRLTVT.

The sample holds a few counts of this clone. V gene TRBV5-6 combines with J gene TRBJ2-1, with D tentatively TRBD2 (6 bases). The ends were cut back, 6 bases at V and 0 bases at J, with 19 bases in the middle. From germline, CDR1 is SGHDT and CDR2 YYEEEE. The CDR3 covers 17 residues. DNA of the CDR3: TGTGCCAGCACCACGATTAGTGCGGGGAGCTCCTACAATGAGCAGTTCTTC. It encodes CASTTISAGSSYNEQFF.

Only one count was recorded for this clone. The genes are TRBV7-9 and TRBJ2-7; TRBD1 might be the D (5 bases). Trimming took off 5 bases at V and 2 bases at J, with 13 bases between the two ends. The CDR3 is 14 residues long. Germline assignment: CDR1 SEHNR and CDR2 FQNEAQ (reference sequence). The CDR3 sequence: CASSPTKGTYEQYF. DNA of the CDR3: TGTGCCAGCAGCCCGACGAAGGGGACCTACGAGCAGTACTTC.

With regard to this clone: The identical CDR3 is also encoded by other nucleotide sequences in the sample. The CDR3 sequence: CASGTPYEQYF. In DNA, the CDR3 is TGTGCCAGCGGTACACCCTACGAGCAGTACTTC. The V gene is TRBV6-6, the J gene TRBJ2-7, with D uncertain. Deletions cut 8 bases from V and 2 bases from J, with 7 bases between. The CDR3 extends over 11 amino acids. From germline, CDR1 is MNHNY and CDR2 SVGAGI (reference sequence).

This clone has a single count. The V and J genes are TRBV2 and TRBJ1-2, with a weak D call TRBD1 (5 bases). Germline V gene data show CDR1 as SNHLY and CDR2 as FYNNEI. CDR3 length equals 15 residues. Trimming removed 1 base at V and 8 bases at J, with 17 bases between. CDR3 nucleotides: TGTGCCAGCAGTGAAGTGAGACAGAATGCTAGGGGCTACACCTTC. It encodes CASSEVRQNARGYTF.

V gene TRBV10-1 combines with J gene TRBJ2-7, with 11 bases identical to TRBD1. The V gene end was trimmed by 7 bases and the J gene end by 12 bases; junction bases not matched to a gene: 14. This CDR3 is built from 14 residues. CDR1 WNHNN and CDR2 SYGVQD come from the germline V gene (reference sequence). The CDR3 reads CASTINWTGGYPYF. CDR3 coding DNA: TGCGCCAGCACCATAAACTGGACAGGGGGCTATCCGTACTTC.

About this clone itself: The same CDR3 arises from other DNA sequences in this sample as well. The CDR3 region is CASSLGTGGTEAFF. The DNA of the CDR3 is TGTGCCAGCAGTTTAGGGACAGGGGGAACTGAAGCTTTCTTT. The gene calls are TRBV27 and TRBJ1-1; 11 bases fit TRBD1. Per the germline V gene, CDR1 is MNHEY and CDR2 is SMNVEV (reference sequence). CDR3 size: 14 residues. Trimming cost V 2 bases and J 5 bases; bases outside gene matches: 1.

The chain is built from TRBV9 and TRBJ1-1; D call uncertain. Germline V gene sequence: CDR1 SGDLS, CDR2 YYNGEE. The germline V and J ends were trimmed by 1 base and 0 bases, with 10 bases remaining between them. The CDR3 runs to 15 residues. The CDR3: CASSVTVHMNTEAFF. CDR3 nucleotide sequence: TGTGCCAGCAGCGTAACAGTTCACATGAACACTGAAGCTTTCTTT.

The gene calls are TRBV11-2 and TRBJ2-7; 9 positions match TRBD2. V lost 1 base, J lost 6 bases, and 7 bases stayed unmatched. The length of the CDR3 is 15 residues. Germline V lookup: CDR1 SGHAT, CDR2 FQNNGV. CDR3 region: CASSLGLAGPSEQYF. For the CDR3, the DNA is TGTGCCAGCAGCTTAGGGCTAGCGGGGCCCAGCGAGCAGTACTTC. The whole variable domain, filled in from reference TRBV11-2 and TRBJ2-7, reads EAGVAQSPRYKIIEKRQSVAFWCNPISGHATLYWYQQILGQGPKLLIQFQNNGVVDDSQLPKDRFSAERLKGVDSTLKIQPAKLEDSAVYLCASSLGLAGPSEQYFGPGTRLTVT.

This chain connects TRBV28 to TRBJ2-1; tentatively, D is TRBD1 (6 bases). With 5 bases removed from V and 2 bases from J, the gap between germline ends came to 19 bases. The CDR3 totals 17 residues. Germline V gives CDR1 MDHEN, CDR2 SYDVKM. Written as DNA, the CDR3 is TGTGCCAGCAGTACGGGTACAGGGCCAATTCCCTACAATGAGCAGTTCTTC. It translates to CASSTGTGPIPYNEQFF. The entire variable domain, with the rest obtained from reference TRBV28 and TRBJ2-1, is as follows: DVKVTQSSRYLVKRTGEKVFLECVQDMDHENMFWYRQDPGLGLRLIYFSYDVKMKEKGDIPEGYSVSREKKERFSLILESASTNQTSMYLCASSTGTGPIPYNEQFFGPGTRLTVL.

The chain's CDR3 is CASSLMGDRKNSGANVLTF. The CDR3 bases are TGTGCCAGCAGCTTAATGGGGGACAGGAAAAACTCTGGGGCCAACGTCCTGACTTTC. The chain joins TRBV7-3 to TRBJ2-6, with 8 nucleotides matching TRBD1. The V segment lost 1 base and the J segment 0 bases; nucleotides outside the gene matches: 8. The CDR3 covers 19 residues. Germline CDR1 is SGHTA and CDR2 is FQGTGA.

This CDR3 reads CASSYGEPNTEAFF. CDR3 DNA: TGTGCCAGCAGTTACGGTGAGCCGAACACTGAAGCTTTCTTT. The J gene is TRBJ1-1, the V gene TRBV6-5; no clear D. CDR3 length: 14 amino acids. Between the trimmed V and J ends, which lost 2 bases and 1 base, there was a span of 8 bases. Germline CDR1 is MNHEY and CDR2 is SVGAGI.

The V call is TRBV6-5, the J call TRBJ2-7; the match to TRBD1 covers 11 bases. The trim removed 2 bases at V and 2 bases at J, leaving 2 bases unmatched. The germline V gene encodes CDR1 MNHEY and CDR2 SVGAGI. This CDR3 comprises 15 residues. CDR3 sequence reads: CASSYRDRGTYEQYF. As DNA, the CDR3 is TGTGCCAGCAGTTACCGGGACAGGGGGACCTACGAGCAGTACTTC.

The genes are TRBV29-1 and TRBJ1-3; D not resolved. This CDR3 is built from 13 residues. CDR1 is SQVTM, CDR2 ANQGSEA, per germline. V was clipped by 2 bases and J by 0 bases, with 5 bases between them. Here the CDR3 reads CSVELSSGNTIYF. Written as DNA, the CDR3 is TGCAGCGTTGAATTGAGCTCTGGAAACACCATATATTTT.

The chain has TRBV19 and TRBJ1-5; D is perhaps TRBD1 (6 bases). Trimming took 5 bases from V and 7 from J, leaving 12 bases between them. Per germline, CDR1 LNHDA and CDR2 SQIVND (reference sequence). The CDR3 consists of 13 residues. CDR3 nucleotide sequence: TGTGCCAGTAGTCAACAGGGAGGGCAGCCCCAGCATTTT. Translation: CASSQQGGQPQHF.

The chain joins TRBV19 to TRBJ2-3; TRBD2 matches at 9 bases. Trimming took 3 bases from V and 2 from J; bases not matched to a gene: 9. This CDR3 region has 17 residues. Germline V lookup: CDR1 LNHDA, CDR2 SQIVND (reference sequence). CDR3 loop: CASSMRGLAGITDTQYF. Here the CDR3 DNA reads TGTGCCAGTAGTATGAGAGGGCTAGCGGGGATCACAGATACGCAGTATTTT. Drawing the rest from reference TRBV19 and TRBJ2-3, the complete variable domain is DGGITQSPKYLFRKEGQNVTLSCEQNLNHDAMYWYRQDPGQGLRLIYYSQIVNDFQKGDIAEGYSVSREKKESFPLTVTSAQKNPTAFYLCASSMRGLAGITDTQYFGPGTRLTVL.

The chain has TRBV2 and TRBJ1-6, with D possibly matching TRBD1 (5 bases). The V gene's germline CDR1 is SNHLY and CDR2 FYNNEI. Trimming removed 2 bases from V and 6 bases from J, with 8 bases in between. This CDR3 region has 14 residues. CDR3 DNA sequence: TGTGCCAGCAGTGAACAGGGAGGTAATTCACCCCTCCACTTT. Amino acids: CASSEQGGNSPLHF.

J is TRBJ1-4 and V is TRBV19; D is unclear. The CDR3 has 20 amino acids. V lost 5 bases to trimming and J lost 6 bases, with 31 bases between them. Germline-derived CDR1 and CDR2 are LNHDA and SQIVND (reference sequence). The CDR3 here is CASSPRPGGLVRPFYEKLFF. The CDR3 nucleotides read TGTGCCAGTAGTCCTCGACCGGGCGGGCTCGTGAGACCGTTCTATGAAAAACTGTTTTTT. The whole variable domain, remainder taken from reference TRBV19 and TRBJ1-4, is DGGITQSPKYLFRKEGQNVTLSCEQNLNHDAMYWYRQDPGQGLRLIYYSQIVNDFQKGDIAEGYSVSREKKESFPLTVTSAQKNPTAFYLCASSPRPGGLVRPFYEKLFFGSGTQLSVL.

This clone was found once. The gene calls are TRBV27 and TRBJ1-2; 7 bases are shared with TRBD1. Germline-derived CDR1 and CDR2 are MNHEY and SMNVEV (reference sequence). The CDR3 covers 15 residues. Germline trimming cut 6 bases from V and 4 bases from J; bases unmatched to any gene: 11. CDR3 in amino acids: CASSYSGTAPYGYTF. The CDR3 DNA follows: TGTGCCAGCAGCTACTCCGGGACAGCGCCCTATGGCTACACCTTC.

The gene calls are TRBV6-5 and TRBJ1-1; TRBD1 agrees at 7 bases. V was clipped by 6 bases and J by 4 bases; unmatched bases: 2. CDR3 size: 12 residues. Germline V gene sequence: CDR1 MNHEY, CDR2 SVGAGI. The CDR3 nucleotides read TGTGCCAGCAGGAGGACAGGCACTGAAGCTTTCTTT. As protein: CASRRTGTEAFF.

CDR3 bases: TGTGCCAGCAGCTTGGTCACTAGCGGGAACAGGGAGCAGTACTTC. Its protein is CASSLVTSGNREQYF. This rearrangement joins TRBV5-8 to TRBJ2-7, with TRBD2 matching 10 bases. This CDR3 has 15 amino acids. The germline V gene encodes CDR1 SGHTS and CDR2 YDEGEE. The junction had 7 bases not matched to a gene; V was cut back by 0 bases and J by 7 bases.

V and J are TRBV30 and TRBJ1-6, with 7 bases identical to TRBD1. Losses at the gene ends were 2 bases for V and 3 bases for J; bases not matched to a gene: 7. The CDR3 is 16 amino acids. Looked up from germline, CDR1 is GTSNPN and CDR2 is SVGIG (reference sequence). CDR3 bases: TGTGCCTGGAGTTTAAGGACAGGCGGCTATAATTCACCCCTCCACTTT. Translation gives CAWSLRTGGYNSPLHF.

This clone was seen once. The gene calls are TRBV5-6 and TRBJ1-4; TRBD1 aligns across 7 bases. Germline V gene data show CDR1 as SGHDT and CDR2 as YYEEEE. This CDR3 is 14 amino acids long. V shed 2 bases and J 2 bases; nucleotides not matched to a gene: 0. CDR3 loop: CASSLQGTNEKLFF. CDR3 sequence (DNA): TGTGCCAGCAGCTTACAGGGGACTAATGAAAAACTGTTTTTT.

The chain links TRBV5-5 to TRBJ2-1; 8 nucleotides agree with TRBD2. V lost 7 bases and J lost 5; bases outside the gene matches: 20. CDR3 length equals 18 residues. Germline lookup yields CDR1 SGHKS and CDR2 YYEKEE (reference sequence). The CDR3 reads CASSKRLLGSGIDNEQFF. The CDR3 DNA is TGTGCCAGCTCTAAGCGGCTCCTTGGTAGCGGGATCGACAATGAGCAGTTCTTC.

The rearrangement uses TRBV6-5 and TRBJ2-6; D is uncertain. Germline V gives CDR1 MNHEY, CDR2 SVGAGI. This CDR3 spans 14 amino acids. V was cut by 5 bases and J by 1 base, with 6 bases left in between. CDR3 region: CASSPRSGANVLTF. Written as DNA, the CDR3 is TGTGCCAGCAGTCCGCGATCTGGGGCCAACGTCCTGACTTTC.

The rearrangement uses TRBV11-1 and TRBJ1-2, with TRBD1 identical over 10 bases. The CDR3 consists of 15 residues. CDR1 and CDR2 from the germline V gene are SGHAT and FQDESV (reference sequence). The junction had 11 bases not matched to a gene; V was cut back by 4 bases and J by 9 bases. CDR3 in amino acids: CASSSRDRGLLSYTF. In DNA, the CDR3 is TGTGCCAGCAGCTCCCGGGACAGGGGCCTCCTGAGCTACACCTTC.

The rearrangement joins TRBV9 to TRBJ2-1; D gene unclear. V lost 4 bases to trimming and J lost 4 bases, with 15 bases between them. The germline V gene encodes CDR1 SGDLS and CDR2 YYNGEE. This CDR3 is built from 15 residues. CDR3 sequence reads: CASSPDGGRYNEQFF. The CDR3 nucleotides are TGTGCCAGCAGCCCTGATGGTGGTCGGTACAATGAGCAGTTCTTC. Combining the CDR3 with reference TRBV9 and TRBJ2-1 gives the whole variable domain DSGVTQTPKHLITATGQRVTLRCSPRSGDLSVYWYQQSLDQGLQFLIQYYNGEERAKGNILERFSAQQFPDLHSELNLSSLELGDSALYFCASSPDGGRYNEQFFGPGTRLTVL.

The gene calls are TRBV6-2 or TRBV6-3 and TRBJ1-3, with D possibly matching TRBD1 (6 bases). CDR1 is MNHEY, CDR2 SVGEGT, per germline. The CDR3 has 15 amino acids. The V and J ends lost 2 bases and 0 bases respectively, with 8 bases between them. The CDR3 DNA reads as TGTGCCAGCAGTTACGACAGGATCTCTGGAAACACCATATATTTT. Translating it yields CASSYDRISGNTIYF.

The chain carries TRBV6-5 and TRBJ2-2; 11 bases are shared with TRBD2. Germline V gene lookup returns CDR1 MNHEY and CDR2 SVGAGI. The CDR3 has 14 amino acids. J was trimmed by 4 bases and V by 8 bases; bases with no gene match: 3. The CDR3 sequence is CASGTSGLTGELFF. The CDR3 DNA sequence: TGTGCCAGCGGGACTAGCGGACTCACCGGGGAGCTGTTTTTT.

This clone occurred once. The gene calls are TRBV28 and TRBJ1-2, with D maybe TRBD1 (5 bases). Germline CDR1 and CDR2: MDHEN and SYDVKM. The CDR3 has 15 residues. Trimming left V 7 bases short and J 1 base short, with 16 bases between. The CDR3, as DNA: TGTGCCAGCACCACCGCGACAGATATTAACTATGGCTACACCTTC. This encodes CASTTATDINYGYTF.